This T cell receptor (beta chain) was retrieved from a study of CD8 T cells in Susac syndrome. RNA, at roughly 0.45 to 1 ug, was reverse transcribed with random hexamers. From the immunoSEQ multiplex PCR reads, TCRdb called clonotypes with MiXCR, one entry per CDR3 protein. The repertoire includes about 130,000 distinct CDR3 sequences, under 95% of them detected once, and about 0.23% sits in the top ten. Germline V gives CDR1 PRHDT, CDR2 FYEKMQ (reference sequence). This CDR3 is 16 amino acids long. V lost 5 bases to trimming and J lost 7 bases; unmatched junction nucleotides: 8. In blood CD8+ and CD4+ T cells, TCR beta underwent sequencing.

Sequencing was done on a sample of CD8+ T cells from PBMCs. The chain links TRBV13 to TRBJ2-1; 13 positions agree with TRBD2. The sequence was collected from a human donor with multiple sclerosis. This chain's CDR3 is CASSGVGLAGWNEQFF. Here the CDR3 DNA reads TGTGCCAGCAGCGGGGTGGGACTAGCGGGATGGAATGAGCAGTTCTTC.